The TCR beta chain under discussion was sequenced for a study of T cell responses to AZD1222 COVID-19 vaccine. Study as a whole: Second doses were pooled across both intervals (about 4 or about 12 weeks). Findings and limits, study-wide: Donor demographics were predominantly white British with a female majority; clonal diversity may be underestimated. The breadth and depth of Spike-specific TCRs increased once two AZD1222 doses had been given.

Regarding this clone: Its antigen is unknown.

Clones were read by immunoSEQ multiplex PCR, and TCRdb kept only the in-frame ones, dropping some. The sample consists of 84,000 or so clones, 65% to 90% of them appearing once. CDR3 size: 14 residues. Germline V CDR1 and CDR2: KGHSH, LQKENI. Trimming removed 6 bases from V and 7 bases from J, with 16 bases in between. The receptor was isolated from an adult in good health. The V and J genes are TRBV18 and TRBJ2-1, with D tentatively TRBD2 (7 bases). Material: peripheral blood, obtained on day 0 of AZD1222 vaccination. The CDR3 DNA sequence: TGTGCCAGCTCGCGCGGAGGGGGGGAGAATGAGCAGTTCTTC. Translated: CASSRGGGENEQFF.